These T cell receptor beta chains were read from a single sample in a study of regulatory T cells in long-lasting Graves disease. TCRdb independently ran MiXCR on the multiplex PCR reads; one entry per CDR3 protein. The sample consists of about 440,000 distinct CDR3 sequences, about 15% of them appearing once. This sample also appeared in a second study, on T cells in Graves' hyperthyroidism and ophthalmopathy.

Specimen: peripheral blood mononuclear cells (PBMCs), collected at new diagnosis, from a patient treated with antithyroid drugs. The receptors were sampled from a woman in her twenties or thirties with Graves disease. Each CDR3 is given with its conserved first and last residue. A D gene is named only where the DNA matches it firmly. Only part of the rows carry a size: once, few, many, or a class if the clone is expanded.

cdr3_aa	cdr3_nt	cdr3_length	d_call	j_call	v_call	clone_size
CASSTPWDRGSEELFF	TGTGCCAGTAGTACCCCTTGGGACAGGGGTTCCGAGGAGCTGTTTTTT	16	TRBD1	TRBJ2-2	TRBV19	few
CASSWADTQYF	TGTGCCAGCAGTTGGGCAGATACGCAGTATTTT	11	NA	TRBJ2-3	TRBV28	many
CASSWGQANTEAFF	TGTGCCAGCAGCTGGGGACAGGCGAACACTGAAGCTTTCTTT	14	TRBD1	TRBJ1-1	TRBV5-6	NA
CASSQRTGQYSPLHF	TGTGCCAGCAGCCAACGGACAGGGCAATATTCACCCCTCCACTTT	15	TRBD1	TRBJ1-6	TRBV3-1	NA
CASSYGRNEAGELFF	TGTGCCAGCAGTTACGGGCGGAACGAGGCCGGGGAGCTGTTTTTT	15	NA	TRBJ2-2	TRBV6-5	few
CATSLDGELFF	TGTGCCACCTCCCTAGACGGGGAGCTGTTTTTT	11	NA	TRBJ2-2	TRBV24-1	NA
CASSPKHGVRNTEAFF	TGTGCCAGCTCACCAAAACACGGTGTTAGGAACACTGAAGCTTTCTTT	16	NA	TRBJ1-1	TRBV18	few
CSASPGTSGAYEQYF	TGCAGTGCTAGTCCCGGGACTAGCGGAGCCTACGAGCAGTACTTC	15	TRBD2	TRBJ2-7	TRBV20-1	NA
CASSQDSWTGYTF	TGTGCCAGCAGCCAAGATAGCTGGACTGGCTACACCTTC	13	NA	TRBJ1-2	TRBV3-1	many
CASRLGPTYRENGYTF	TGTGCCAGCCGCCTAGGGCCTACCTATAGAGAAAATGGCTACACCTTC	16	NA	TRBJ1-2	TRBV12-3/TRBV12-4	many
CSASGAASGMENEQFF	TGCAGTGCTAGTGGGGCGGCTAGCGGGATGGAGAATGAGCAGTTCTTC	16	TRBD2	TRBJ2-1	TRBV20-1	many
CASRTGSTGELFF	TGTGCCAGCAGAACAGGGTCCACCGGGGAGCTGTTTTTT	13	NA	TRBJ2-2	TRBV12-3/TRBV12-4	many
CASTVAGGNVAYEQYF	TGTGCCTCCACAGTAGCGGGAGGAAATGTAGCCTACGAGCAGTACTTC	16	TRBD2	TRBJ2-7	TRBV30	many
CAWSPTSADEQFF	TGTGCCTGGAGCCCCACTAGCGCTGATGAGCAGTTCTTC	13	TRBD2	TRBJ2-1	TRBV30	many
CASSQLAGDYNEQFF	TGTGCCAGCAGCCAACTAGCGGGAGACTACAATGAGCAGTTCTTC	15	TRBD2	TRBJ2-1	TRBV6-1	NA
CASSLAGYHASSSYNEQFF	TGCGCCAGCAGCTTGGCTGGTTATCATGCGTCTAGCTCCTACAATGAGCAGTTCTTC	19	NA	TRBJ2-1	TRBV5-1	many
CASRQANYYEQYF	TGTGCCAGCAGGCAGGCCAATTACTACGAGCAGTACTTC	13	NA	TRBJ2-7	TRBV6-1	many
CASSLHQGGYTF	TGTGCCAGCAGCCTCCATCAGGGTGGCTACACCTTC	12	NA	TRBJ1-2	TRBV3-1	many
CSVEGGRQSGDTQYF	TGCAGCGTTGAGGGGGGGCGGCAAAGTGGAGATACGCAGTATTTT	15	NA	TRBJ2-3	TRBV29-1	many
CASSYGGDREAFF	TGTGCCAGCAGTTACGGGGGGGACCGGGAAGCTTTCTTT	13	NA	TRBJ1-1	TRBV6-9	many
CASSIGTSGRDVYNEQFF	TGTGCCAGCAGCATTGGGACTAGCGGGAGGGATGTGTACAATGAGCAGTTCTTC	18	TRBD2	TRBJ2-1	TRBV13	NA
CASSRGPKAFF	TGTGCCAGCAGCCGGGGCCCCAAAGCTTTCTTT	11	NA	TRBJ1-1	TRBV6-1	once